The source of this TCR beta chain is a study of cytomegalovirus exposure and HLA in healthy donors. Overall study results and limits: Subsequent analysis found a tendency for first-cohort TCR clusters to co-occur within the approximately 130 validation repertoires. There were 164 TCR beta chains listed as cytomegalovirus-associated.

Donors were drawn from the approximately 130-subject validation cohort, separate from the roughly 670-subject first cohort. Turning to this clone: Its antigen is still unknown.

Sequenced by immunoSEQ multiplex PCR; TCRdb stores in-frame clones only, minus some. Of roughly 130,000 clones detected, about four fifths appear once; the ten largest clones hold 1.4%. The CDR3 runs 14 residues. CDR1 is SGHAT and CDR2 is FQNNGV in the germline V gene. With 10 bases removed from V and 7 bases from J, the gap between germline ends came to 19 bases. The chain is built from TRBV11-2 and TRBJ2-2; D call uncertain. The origin of this receptor is a woman younger than 45 in good health and CMV-seronegative. The material sequenced was PBMCs. The CDR3 region is CATPRMTDFGELFF. CDR3 coding DNA: TGTGCCACCCCGCGCATGACCGACTTCGGGGAGCTGTTTTTT.